The 31 T cell receptor beta chains presented below share a single source sample, sequenced in a study of shared clonotypes between healthy human individuals. Profiled with immunoSEQ multiplex PCR; TCRdb holds only in-frame clones, not every one. This table has about 960,000 clones, roughly 72% appearing once. Material for sequencing was memory CD4+ T cells sorted from blood. Described subset: CD45RA-negative fraction. Every receptor here comes from a man in his late teens or twenties in good health.

The chain uses TRBV10-3 and TRBJ1-1; TRBD1 agrees at 11 bases. The V and J ends lost 5 bases and 4 bases, in that order; junction bases with no gene match: 15. The CDR3 covers 18 residues. Germline V CDR1 and CDR2: ENHRY, SYGVKD. Written as DNA, the CDR3 is TGTGCCATCAGTAAAGGGACAGGGGGAACGAATGATGGCACTGAAGCTTTCTTT. It encodes CAISKGTGGTNDGTEAFF.

The rearrangement links TRBV6-1 to TRBJ1-5; D gene ambiguous. The V end was cut by 3 bases, the J end by 4 bases, with 13 bases between. The CDR3 extends over 15 amino acids. Germline loops: CDR1 MNHNS, CDR2 SASEGT. CDR3 sequence reads: CASSEVGSLNQPQHF. CDR3 DNA sequence: TGTGCCAGCAGTGAGGTGGGGAGCTTAAATCAGCCCCAGCATTTT.

This chain joins TRBV7-3 and TRBJ2-1, with 7 bases matching TRBD2. The CDR3 loop spans 14 amino acids. J lost 4 bases, V lost 5 bases, and 5 bases had no gene match. Germline-derived CDR1 and CDR2 are SGHTA and FQGTGA. The CDR3 DNA reads as TGTGCCAGCAGCCGGGGGGACGGTTACAATGAGCAGTTCTTC. This codes for CASSRGDGYNEQFF. The full variable domain, completed using reference TRBV7-3 and TRBJ2-1, is GAGVSQTPSNKVTEKGKYVELRCDPISGHTALYWYRQSLGQGPEFLIYFQGTGAADDSGLPNDRFFAVRPEGSVSTLKIQRTERGDSAVYLCASSRGDGYNEQFFGPGTRLTVL.

The sample holds one count of this clone. The chain combines TRBV6-6 with TRBJ1-2; 7 bases are shared with TRBD1. The trim removed 7 bases at V and 9 bases at J, leaving 17 bases unmatched. There are 15 residues in the CDR3. Germline loops: CDR1 MNHNY, CDR2 SVGAGI (reference sequence). CDR3 coding DNA: TGTGCCAGCAAATTCGAACAGGGGAGAGGTAGGAGCTACACCTTC. It specifies CASKFEQGRGRSYTF.

The chain couples TRBV11-2 to TRBJ1-2; no reliable D call. CDR3 length: 12 amino acids. Germline V CDR1 and CDR2: SGHAT, FQNNGV. Trimming left V 3 bases short and J 13 bases short, with 15 bases between. CDR3 DNA: TGTGCCAGCAGCTTCCTTAAACAATTTCCCACCTTC. Amino acids: CASSFLKQFPTF.

This clone showed up many times. The chain recombines TRBV28 with TRBJ1-5; 12 nucleotides align to TRBD1. This CDR3 region has 16 residues. Germline V gene data show CDR1 as MDHEN and CDR2 as SYDVKM. V dropped 6 bases and J dropped 6; count of bases not matched to a gene: 9. CDR3 sequence reads: CASSSGTGGAGQPQHF. CDR3 in DNA: TGTGCCAGCAGCTCCGGGACAGGGGGCGCCGGTCAGCCCCAGCATTTT.

The chain combines TRBV5-6 with TRBJ1-3; D is perhaps TRBD1 (6 bases). The CDR3 loop spans 15 amino acids. Germline CDR1 reads SGHDT; CDR2 reads YYEEEE. Trimming stripped 4 bases from V and 1 base from J, with 12 bases between. Here the CDR3 reads CASSGAGASGNTIYF. The CDR3 region has the DNA TGTGCCAGCAGCGGAGCGGGGGCGTCTGGAAACACCATATATTTT.

The chain uses TRBV2 and TRBJ2-5; D gene ambiguous. With 8 bases removed from V and 7 bases from J, the gap between germline ends came to 26 bases. The length of the CDR3 is 16 residues. Per the germline V gene, CDR1 is SNHLY and CDR2 is FYNNEI. DNA for the CDR3: TGTGCCAGCGGTCTATCGGGCAGTTCTCGTTGGGGGACCCAGTACTTC. Translation: CASGLSGSSRWGTQYF. The full variable domain, rest sourced from reference TRBV2 and TRBJ2-5, is EPEVTQTPSHQVTQMGQEVILRCVPISNHLYFYWYRQILGQKVEFLVSFYNNEISEKSEIFDDQFSVERPDGSNFTLKIRSTKLEDSAMYFCASGLSGSSRWGTQYFGPGTRLLVL.

CDR3 bases: TGTGCCAGCAGTTACCTCCAGAACAATGAGCAGTTCTTC. This gives the protein CASSYLQNNEQFF. The chain employs TRBV6-5 and TRBJ2-1; D uncertain. The germline V gene encodes CDR1 MNHEY and CDR2 SVGAGI. V was pared by 2 bases and J by 5 bases, with 7 bases between. CDR3 size: 13 residues.

The chain is built from TRBV13 and TRBJ2-1; D call uncertain. The CDR3 consists of 14 residues. Germline CDR1 reads PRHDT; CDR2 reads FYEKMQ (reference sequence). V lost 5 bases, J lost 6 bases, and 14 bases lay in between. The CDR3 DNA reads as TGTGCCAGCAGCCTGAGTGCCCGGATCAATGAGCAGTTCTTC. Residues: CASSLSARINEQFF.

As regards this clone: One junction end does not reproduce the germline sequence, and a read error may be involved. The V call is TRBV30, the J call TRBJ2-1; D might be TRBD2 (5 bases). From germline, CDR1 is GTSNPN and CDR2 SVGIG (reference sequence). The CDR3 length is 11 residues. The CDR3 reads CAWRASGTRLF. CDR3 sequence (DNA): TGTGCCTGGAGGGCCAGCGGAACCCGCCTCTTC.

The chain carries TRBV6-1 and TRBJ2-7; D tentatively fits TRBD1 or TRBD2 (5 bases each). V gave up 6 bases and J gave up 6 bases, with 18 bases separating them. The CDR3 extends over 14 amino acids. The germline V gene has CDR1 MNHNS and CDR2 SASEGT. As DNA, the CDR3 is TGTGCCAGCAGCATCGGGGCCGCAGGGTCCGAGCAGTACTTC. Translation: CASSIGAAGSEQYF.

The rearrangement uses TRBV18 and TRBJ2-7; D possibly corresponds to TRBD2 (6 bases). Trimming removed 2 bases from V and 3 bases from J, with 14 bases in between. The CDR3 loop spans 15 amino acids. CDR1 is KGHSH and CDR2 is LQKENI in the germline V gene. DNA of the CDR3: TGTGCCAGCTCACCATGGGACGTCGGGAGCTACGAGCAGTACTTC. It codes for CASSPWDVGSYEQYF. Full variable domain (rest looked up from reference TRBV18 and TRBJ2-7): NAGVMQNPRHLVRRRGQEARLRCSPMKGHSHVYWYRQLPEEGLKFMVYLQKENIIDESGMPKERFSAEFPKEGPSILRIQQVVRGDSAAYFCASSPWDVGSYEQYFGPGTRLTVT.

There are a few counts of this clone. The chain couples TRBV7-2 to TRBJ2-5, with D tentatively TRBD1 (7 bases). CDR1 is SGHTA and CDR2 is FQGNSA in the germline V gene. This CDR3 has 15 residues. Deletions cut 5 bases from V and 4 bases from J, with 17 bases between. The CDR3 loop reads CASSGQEGGGETQYF. The CDR3 DNA reads TGTGCCAGCAGCGGACAGGAGGGGGGAGGAGAGACCCAGTACTTC. Full variable domain (missing parts from reference TRBV7-2 and TRBJ2-5): GAGVSQSPSNKVTEKGKDVELRCDPISGHTALYWYRQSLGQGLEFLIYFQGNSAPDKSGLPSDRFSAERTGGSVSTLTIQRTQQEDSAVYLCASSGQEGGGETQYFGPGTRLLVL.

V is TRBV7-9 and J is TRBJ1-4; no clear D gene. V was trimmed by 2 bases and J by 0 bases, leaving 7 bases between them. Per the germline V gene, CDR1 is SEHNR and CDR2 is FQNEAQ (reference sequence). CDR3 size: 15 residues. The CDR3 protein is CASSLSAPTNEKLFF. For the CDR3, the DNA is TGTGCCAGCAGCTTATCGGCCCCAACTAATGAAAAACTGTTTTTT.

This clone has only one observation. The rearrangement links TRBV6-6 to TRBJ1-5; 9 bases align to TRBD1. The CDR3 is 14 residues long. The junction had 6 bases not matched to a gene; V was cut back by 6 bases and J by 6 bases. CDR1 is MNHNY, CDR2 SVGAGI, per germline (reference sequence). The CDR3 DNA follows: TGTGCCAGCAGCCCTACAGGGGGCCGTCAGCCCCAGCATTTT. Translated: CASSPTGGRQPQHF.

A remark on this clone: Within the sample, other DNA sequences also encode this same CDR3. The rearrangement joins TRBV18 to TRBJ1-2; D gene unclear. Germline loops: CDR1 KGHSH, CDR2 LQKENI. V was pared by 3 bases and J by 8 bases, with 13 bases between. The CDR3 runs 13 residues. CDR3 DNA: TGTGCCAGCTCACCTTCGGATACAAGGGGCTACACCTTC. As protein: CASSPSDTRGYTF.

The chain employs TRBV29-1 and TRBJ2-5; TRBD2 might be the D (5 bases). In germline, CDR1 is SQVTM, CDR2 ANQGSEA. The CDR3 sequence is 20 residues long. V lost 0 bases to trimming and J lost 0 bases, with 26 bases between them. The CDR3 sequence is CSVEDLRKGSPVGHQETQYF. The CDR3 coding sequence is TGCAGCGTTGAAGATCTTCGAAAAGGGAGCCCTGTAGGCCACCAAGAGACCCAGTACTTC. The full variable domain, in which reference TRBV29-1 and TRBJ2-5 provide the parts outside the CDR3, is SAVISQKPSRDICQRGTSLTIQCQVDSQVTMMFWYRQQPGQSLTLIATANQGSEATYESGFVIDKFPISRPNLTFSTLTVSNMSPEDSSIYLCSVEDLRKGSPVGHQETQYFGPGTRLLVL.

The chain links TRBV6-5 to TRBJ1-2; no firm D call. The V end lost 6 bases, the J end lost 5 bases, and 10 bases lay between the germline ends. The length of the CDR3 is 12 residues. CDR1 MNHEY and CDR2 SVGAGI come from the germline V gene. The CDR3 nucleotides read TGTGCCAGCAGCCGAGAGGGTTATGGCTACACCTTC. This sequence encodes CASSREGYGYTF.

The CDR3 nucleotides read TGTGCCATTGACAGGGGGAATGACGATGGCTACACCTTC. Translating gives CAIDRGNDDGYTF. The chain carries TRBV10-3 and TRBJ1-2; 9 nucleotides match TRBD1. Trimming at V came to 9 bases and at J to 6 bases, leaving 8 bases not matched to a gene. This CDR3 contains 13 residues. CDR1 is ENHRY and CDR2 is SYGVKD in the germline V gene.

Details on this clone: The sample contains more than one DNA sequence encoding this CDR3. CDR3 region: CASSPGQGSYEQYF. The CDR3 DNA reads as TGTGCCAGCTCACCAGGACAGGGGAGCTACGAGCAGTACTTC. The rearrangement uses TRBV18 and TRBJ2-7; 9 bases align to TRBD1. V shed 2 bases, J shed 3 bases, and the junction held 2 bases outside the gene matches. Germline CDR1 reads KGHSH; CDR2 reads LQKENI. CDR3 length: 14 amino acids.

The chain combines TRBV29-1 with TRBJ2-5; D call uncertain. The better agreement between TRBJ2-7 and the DNA end casts doubt on the J call. Germline values: CDR1 SQVTM, CDR2 ANQGSEA. CDR3 size: 12 residues. DNA of the CDR3: TGCAGCGTTGCTAGGCAGCCCTACGAGCAGTACTTC. Residues: CSVARQPYEQYF.

This chain links TRBV6-1 with TRBJ1-6; 7 bases line up with TRBD1. V was clipped by 8 bases and J by 7 bases; unmatched bases: 5. The CDR3 spans 13 residues. CDR1 and CDR2 (germline): MNHNS, SASEGT. The CDR3, as DNA: TGTGCCAGCGCAGACAGGGCCAATTCACCCCTCCACTTT. Its protein product is CASADRANSPLHF.

The rearrangement joins TRBV15 to TRBJ2-6, with D perhaps assigned TRBD1 or TRBD2 (5 bases each). The germline CDR1 and CDR2 sequences are LNHNV and YYDKDF (reference sequence). V was shortened by 1 base and J by 1 base, with 8 bases between the two germline ends. The CDR3 loop spans 16 amino acids. This CDR3 reads CATSRGGVSGANVLTF. As DNA, the CDR3 is TGTGCCACCAGCAGAGGAGGGGTTTCTGGGGCCAACGTCCTGACTTTC.

The chain is built from TRBV6-5 and TRBJ2-7; D perhaps matches TRBD1 (5 bases). The germline V and J ends were trimmed by 5 bases and 5 bases, with 19 bases remaining between them. The CDR3 loop spans 15 amino acids. Germline V gives CDR1 MNHEY, CDR2 SVGAGI. CDR3 region: CASSAGRPTGDEQYF. The CDR3 DNA sequence: TGTGCCAGCAGTGCCGGACGCCCCACAGGAGACGAGCAGTACTTC.

The genes are TRBV5-4 and TRBJ2-5; D call uncertain. The CDR3 is 13 residues long. Germline CDR1 SGHNT, CDR2 YYREEE (reference sequence). V was pared by 2 bases and J by 0 bases, with 5 bases between. CDR3: CASSFQHQETQYF. As DNA, the CDR3 is TGTGCCAGCAGCTTCCAGCACCAAGAGACCCAGTACTTC.

The chain has TRBV10-3 and TRBJ1-3; no clear D. The CDR3 runs 14 residues. V was clipped by 7 bases and J by 1 base, with 11 bases between them. Germline values: CDR1 ENHRY, CDR2 SYGVKD. CDR3 coding DNA: TGTGCCATCAATCCCCGGGAATCTGGAAACACCATATATTTT. Its protein product is CAINPRESGNTIYF.

The gene calls are TRBV30 and TRBJ1-1; no reliable D call. V shed 3 bases and J shed 5 bases, with 7 bases lying between them. This CDR3 contains 11 residues. Germline CDR1 and CDR2: GTSNPN and SVGIG (reference sequence). In nucleotides, the CDR3 is TGTGCCTGGAGGAAATTGACTGAAGCTTTCTTT. As protein: CAWRKLTEAFF.

This clone was picked up many times. Written as DNA, the CDR3 is TGTGCCAGCAGTCCCGGGACAGTTGTTGGAAACACCATATATTTT. This gives the protein CASSPGTVVGNTIYF. The chain combines TRBV6-5 with TRBJ1-3, with 7 bases fitting TRBD1. Per the germline V gene, CDR1 is MNHEY and CDR2 is SVGAGI. The trim removed 5 bases at V and 3 bases at J, leaving 7 bases unmatched. This CDR3 comprises 15 residues.

The chain is built from TRBV5-1 and TRBJ2-1; D is perhaps TRBD1 (6 bases). CDR3 length: 15 residues. Trimming stripped 5 bases from V and 6 bases from J, with 18 bases between. From germline, CDR1 is SGHRS and CDR2 YFSETQ. CDR3 loop: CASRPTGKVPNEQFF. CDR3 DNA: TGCGCCAGCAGACCTACAGGGAAGGTTCCCAATGAGCAGTTCTTC.

J is TRBJ2-5 and V is TRBV18; D is possibly TRBD1 or TRBD2 (6 bases each). Trimming pared 5 bases from V and 5 bases from J, leaving 12 bases between. The germline gives CDR1 KGHSH, CDR2 LQKENI. The CDR3 is made up of 13 amino acids. As DNA, the CDR3 is TGTGCCAGCTCAGGTTCGGGGGCTGAGACCCAGTACTTC. Amino acids: CASSGSGAETQYF.